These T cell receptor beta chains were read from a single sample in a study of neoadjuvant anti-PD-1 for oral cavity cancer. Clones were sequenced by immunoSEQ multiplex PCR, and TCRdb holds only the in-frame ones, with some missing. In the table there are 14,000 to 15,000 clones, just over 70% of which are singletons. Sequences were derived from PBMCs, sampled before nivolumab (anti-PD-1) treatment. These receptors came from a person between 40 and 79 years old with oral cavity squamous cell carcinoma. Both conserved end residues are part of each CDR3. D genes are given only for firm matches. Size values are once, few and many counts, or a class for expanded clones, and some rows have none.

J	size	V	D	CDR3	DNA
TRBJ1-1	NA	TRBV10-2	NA	CASSDAGVANTEAFF	TGCGCCAGCAGTGACGCGGGGGTAGCAAACACTGAAGCTTTCTTT
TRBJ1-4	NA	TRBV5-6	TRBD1	CASSLAPQGVLINEKLFF	TGTGCCAGCAGCTTGGCCCCGCAGGGGGTATTGATTAATGAAAAACTGTTTTTT
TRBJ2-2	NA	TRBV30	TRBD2	CAWAGGWTGELFF	TGTGCCTGGGCGGGAGGATGGACCGGGGAGCTGTTTTTT
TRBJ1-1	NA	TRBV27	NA	CASSGGWGATLAFF	TGTGCCAGCAGTGGGGGTTGGGGGGCCACGCTGGCTTTCTTT
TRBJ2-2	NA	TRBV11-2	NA	CASSPTGDTGELFF	TGTGCCAGCAGCCCGACGGGGGATACCGGGGAGCTGTTTTTT
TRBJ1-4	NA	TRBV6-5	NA	CASSYNGGLGEKLFF	TGTGCCAGCAGTTACAATGGGGGGCTGGGGGAAAAACTGTTTTTT
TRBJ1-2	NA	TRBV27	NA	CASSLSTTPVYGYTF	TGTGCCAGCAGTTTATCGACGACACCCGTATATGGCTACACCTTC
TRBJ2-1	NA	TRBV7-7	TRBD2	CASSSGRSGGNEQFF	TGTGCTAGCAGCTCGGGGAGGAGCGGGGGCAATGAGCAGTTCTTC
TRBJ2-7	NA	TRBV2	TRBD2	CAGSGGYEQYF	TGTGCCGGCTCGGGGGGATACGAGCAGTACTTC
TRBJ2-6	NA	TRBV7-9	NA	CASSLAGLSSSGANVLTF	TGTGCCAGCAGCTTAGCGGGACTGAGCAGCTCTGGGGCCAACGTCCTGACTTTC
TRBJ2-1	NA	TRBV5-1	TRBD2	CASSLAGLAGGNYNEQFF	TGCGCCAGCAGCTTGGCCGGGCTAGCGGGAGGGAACTACAATGAGCAGTTCTTC
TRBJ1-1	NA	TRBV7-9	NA	CASTSGWDKLLNTEAFF	TGTGCCAGCACCTCGGGGTGGGACAAACTCTTGAACACTGAAGCTTTCTTT
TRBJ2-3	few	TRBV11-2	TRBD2	CASSSPRGRAPTDTQYF	TGTGCCAGCAGCTCGCCGCGCGGGAGGGCCCCCACAGATACGCAGTATTTT
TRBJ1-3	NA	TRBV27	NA	CASSPRQGVSGNTIYF	TGTGCCAGCTCCCCGAGGCAGGGCGTCTCTGGAAACACCATATATTTT
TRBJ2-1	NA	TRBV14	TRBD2	CASSHWKKGTSGSQGLRIDEQFF	TGTGCCAGCAGCCACTGGAAGAAAGGGACTAGCGGGAGTCAAGGCTTACGAATCGATGAGCAGTTCTTC
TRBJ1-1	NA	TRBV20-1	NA	CSAHLNTEAFF	TGCAGTGCCCACCTGAACACTGAAGCTTTCTTT
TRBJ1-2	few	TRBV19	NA	CASSILRASGYTF	TGTGCCAGTAGTATTCTACGGGCGTCTGGCTACACCTTC
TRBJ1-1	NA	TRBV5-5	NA	CASGQWGTEAFF	TGTGCCAGCGGGCAGTGGGGCACTGAAGCTTTCTTT
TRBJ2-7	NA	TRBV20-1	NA	CSAREGLRQYF	TGCAGTGCTAGAGAGGGTCTTCGGCAGTACTTC
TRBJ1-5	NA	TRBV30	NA	CAWSGGINQPQHF	TGTGCCTGGAGTGGGGGTATTAATCAGCCCCAGCATTTT
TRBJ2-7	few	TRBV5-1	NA	CASSLAPTTYEQYF	TGCGCCAGCAGCTTGGCCCCGACCACCTACGAGCAGTACTTC
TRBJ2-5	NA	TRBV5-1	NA	CASSLVAGRRLKGTQYF	TGCGCCAGCAGCTTGGTAGCAGGGCGACGATTAAAGGGGACCCAGTACTTC
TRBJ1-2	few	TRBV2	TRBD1	CASRGAGGKSYTF	TGTGCCAGCAGGGGGGCAGGGGGCAAGAGCTACACCTTC
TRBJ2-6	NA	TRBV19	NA	CASSTGSSGANVLTF	TGTGCCAGTAGTACGGGAAGCTCTGGGGCCAACGTCCTGACTTTC
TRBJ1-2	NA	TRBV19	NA	CASTRTVNYGYTF	TGTGCCAGTACCAGGACAGTGAACTATGGCTACACCTTC
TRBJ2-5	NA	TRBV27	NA	CASSTQLEQETQYF	TGTGCCAGCAGTACCCAACTAGAACAAGAGACCCAGTACTTC
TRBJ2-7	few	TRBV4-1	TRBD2	CASSQGLAEFYEQYF	TGCGCCAGCAGCCAAGGGCTAGCGGAGTTCTACGAGCAGTACTTC
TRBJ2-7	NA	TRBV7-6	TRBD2	CASSSALRLAGSYEQYF	TGTGCCAGCAGCTCAGCCCTTAGACTAGCGGGTTCCTACGAGCAGTACTTC
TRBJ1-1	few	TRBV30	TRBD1	CAWRRTGEVNEAFF	TGTGCCTGGAGGAGAACAGGGGAGGTCAATGAAGCTTTCTTT
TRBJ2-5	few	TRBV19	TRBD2	CASSKLAGAQETQYF	TGTGCCAGTAGTAAGCTAGCGGGGGCACAAGAGACCCAGTACTTC
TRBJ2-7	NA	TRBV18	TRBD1	CASSLWTGGLSYEQYF	TGTGCCAGCTCACTCTGGACAGGGGGCTTATCCTACGAGCAGTACTTC
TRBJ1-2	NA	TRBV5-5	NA	CASSQRGGYTF	TGTGCCAGCAGCCAGAGGGGTGGCTACACCTTC
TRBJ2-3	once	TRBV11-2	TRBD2	CASALGAGGWNTQYF	TGTGCCAGCGCCCTGGGAGCGGGAGGGTGGAATACGCAGTATTTT
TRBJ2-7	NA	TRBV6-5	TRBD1	CASSYSLGTGIYEQYF	TGTGCCAGCAGTTATTCCCTCGGGACAGGGATCTACGAGCAGTACTTC